This T cell receptor beta chain is drawn from a study of CD8 T cells in ankylosing spondylitis. Using its own MiXCR run on the 5' RACE reads, TCRdb lists one record per CDR3 protein. The sample shows approximately 300,000 distinct CDR3 sequences, around 20% of them seen only once. CDR1 and CDR2 (germline): SQVTM, ANQGSEA. The CDR3 length is 14 residues. V lost 6 bases and J lost 3; bases outside the gene matches: 5. This chain joins TRBV29-1 and TRBJ2-3; TRBD2 aligns across 11 bases. The sample comprised blood, either unsorted or a sorted T cell fraction (not recorded which). The receptor was derived from a male donor with ankylosing spondylitis or in good health (not recorded which). CDR3 in amino acids: CSVLRLAGTDTQYF. CDR3 sequence (DNA): TGCAGCGTCCTACGACTAGCGGGGACAGATACGCAGTATTTT.